These 11 T cell receptor beta chains were sequenced from one sample in a study of T cells in Graves' hyperthyroidism and ophthalmopathy. The TCR beta CDR3 regions underwent amplification using RNA transcripts as the source. When the TCR CDR3 underwent first-round RT-PCR, the HTBI primer set was used. TCRdb used MiXCR to reprocess the multiplex PCR reads, holding one entry per CDR3 protein. The data contain approximately 640,000 distinct CDR3 sequences, under 20% of them singletons. What was sequenced was blood. These receptors were obtained from a woman aged 30 to 39 with Graves' hyperthyroidism.

This clonotype was observed a few times. The chain is built from TRBV20-1 and TRBJ1-1; TRBD1 is a possible D gene (6 bases). The V and J ends lost 0 bases and 5 bases respectively, with 19 bases between them. This CDR3 contains 16 residues. Looked up from germline, CDR1 is DFQATT and CDR2 is SNEGSKA (reference sequence). CDR3 amino acids: CSARDMGGGGGTEAFF. CDR3 nucleotide sequence: TGCAGTGCTAGAGATATGGGGGGAGGGGGTGGGACTGAAGCTTTCTTT.

This clonotype was counted many times. The chain combines TRBV28 with TRBJ1-5, with TRBD1 matching 9 bases. Germline V gene data show CDR1 as MDHEN and CDR2 as SYDVKM. Unmatched junction bases numbered 5, after V lost 2 bases and J lost 6 bases. This CDR3 has 15 residues. CDR3 amino acids: CASSLPGTGSQPQHF. The CDR3, as DNA: TGTGCCAGCAGTTTACCAGGGACAGGGAGTCAGCCCCAGCATTTT. The whole variable domain, remainder taken from reference TRBV28 and TRBJ1-5, is DVKVTQSSRYLVKRTGEKVFLECVQDMDHENMFWYRQDPGLGLRLIYFSYDVKMKEKGDIPEGYSVSREKKERFSLILESASTNQTSMYLCASSLPGTGSQPQHFGDGTRLSIL.

This clonotype was seen only a few times. Here the CDR3 reads CASSYTSAAYEQYF. The CDR3 DNA reads TGTGCCAGCAGTTACACTAGCGCCGCCTACGAGCAGTACTTC. The V gene is TRBV6-5, the J gene TRBJ2-7, with 7 nucleotides matching TRBD2. Germline CDR1 and CDR2: MNHEY and SVGAGI. CDR3 length equals 14 residues. V lost 2 bases, J lost 2 bases, and 3 bases stayed unmatched.

This rearrangement joins TRBV30 to TRBJ2-2; D could derive from TRBD1 or TRBD2 (6 bases each). The CDR3 contains 14 residues. Germline assignment: CDR1 GTSNPN and CDR2 SVGIG (reference sequence). V shed 4 bases and J shed 3 bases, with 12 bases lying between them. CDR3 bases: TGTGCCTGGAAGGGGGACTCTCACACCGGGGAGCTGTTTTTT. Protein product: CAWKGDSHTGELFF. Full variable domain (outside the CDR3, taken from reference TRBV30 and TRBJ2-2): SQTIHQWPATLVQPVGSPLSLECTVEGTSNPNLYWYRQAAGRGLQLLFYSVGIGQISSEVPQNLSASRPQDRQFILSSKKLLLSDSGFYLCAWKGDSHTGELFFGEGSRLTVL.

This clonotype has a count of ten or more. This rearrangement joins TRBV28 to TRBJ2-1, with 12 nucleotides matching TRBD1. CDR1 MDHEN and CDR2 SYDVKM come from the germline V gene. With 2 bases clipped from V and 6 bases from J, the junction kept 5 bases outside the gene matches. The CDR3 has 16 amino acids. This chain's CDR3 is CASSLIGTGGLNEQFF. The CDR3, as DNA: TGTGCCAGCAGTTTAATAGGGACAGGGGGCCTCAATGAGCAGTTCTTC.

In this sample, this clonotype turned up a few times. The chain carries TRBV28 and TRBJ1-4, with 9 bases matching TRBD1. The length of the CDR3 is 17 residues. The V gene end was trimmed by 5 bases and the J gene end by 6 bases; junction bases not matched to a gene: 13. Germline V gives CDR1 MDHEN, CDR2 SYDVKM. The CDR3 DNA reads TGTGCCAGCAGTCAGATAGTAACCGGGACAGGGCATGAAAAACTGTTTTTT. This sequence encodes CASSQIVTGTGHEKLFF.

This clonotype was seen ten or more times. In DNA form, the CDR3 reads TGTGCCAGCAGCTTACAAGTACAAGAGACCCAGTACTTC. This gives the protein CASSLQVQETQYF. The J gene is TRBJ2-5, the V gene TRBV13; D remains unclear. CDR3 size: 13 residues. Trimming cost V 2 bases and J 2 bases, with 6 bases left between them. Germline V gives CDR1 PRHDT, CDR2 FYEKMQ (reference sequence).

This clonotype was counted many times. V usage is TRBV7-2 and J usage is TRBJ2-3, with unresolved D. The CDR3 extends over 13 amino acids. V lost 2 bases to trimming and J lost 0 bases, with 3 bases between them. The germline gives CDR1 SGHTA, CDR2 FQGNSA. The CDR3 region has the DNA TGTGCCAGCAGCTTATTTAGCACAGATACGCAGTATTTT. Translating gives CASSLFSTDTQYF.

This clonotype occurred many times. This chain connects TRBV12-5 to TRBJ2-1; TRBD2 is a possible D gene (5 bases). CDR1 LGHNT and CDR2 FRNRAP come from the germline V gene. Trimming pared 2 bases from V and 6 bases from J, leaving 14 bases between. The CDR3 is 15 residues long. The CDR3 DNA reads as TGTGCTAGTGGTTTGATAGGCAGCGGAGTCAATGAGCAGTTCTTC. Its protein product is CASGLIGSGVNEQFF.

Worth noting for this clonotype: This sequence may be a read error, since a much larger clone differs from it by one base. This rearrangement joins TRBV20-1 to TRBJ1-1; 7 nucleotides line up with TRBD1. Per germline, CDR1 DFQATT and CDR2 SNEGSKA (reference sequence). The CDR3 runs 15 residues. The V segment lost 5 bases and the J segment 3 bases; nucleotides outside the gene matches: 12. The CDR3 loop is CSAFPGGRGYTEAFF. The DNA for the CDR3 is TGCAGTGCTTTTCCGGGAGGCAGGGGGTACACTGAAGCTTTCTTT.

Many counts were recorded for this clonotype. This chain connects TRBV2 to TRBJ2-1, with a tentative D call TRBD2 (5 bases). V lost 7 bases and J lost 10, with 23 bases in between. The CDR3 is made up of 15 amino acids. CDR1 and CDR2 (germline): SNHLY, FYNNEI. The CDR3: CASKTRGTAIIEQFF. Here the CDR3 DNA reads TGTGCCAGCAAAACTCGGGGTACCGCCATCATCGAGCAGTTCTTC.